This T cell receptor beta chain was documented in a study of follicular helper T cells after annual influenza vaccination. The protocol was immunoSEQ multiplex PCR, while the TCRdb copy is restricted to in-frame clones and leaves out a portion. This sample has around 10,000 clones, with approximately 78% found just once. Time point denoted: 2014-2015 season, 7 days after vaccination. The origin of this receptor is an adult who received the influenza vaccine. Sequencing was performed on CXCR5+ CD38- circulating T follicular helper cells from blood, taken 7 days after influenza vaccination. Subset defined: circulating Tfh, non-naive CD4+CXCR5+PD-1+ (ICOS+CD38+ or ICOS-CD38-).

As DNA, the CDR3 is TGTGCCAGCAGTTACGACGGAGATCAGCCCCAGCATTTT. As protein: CASSYDGDQPQHF. This chain uses TRBV6-5 with TRBJ1-5, with D unclear. Germline CDR1 reads MNHEY; CDR2 reads SVGAGI. This CDR3 contains 13 residues. Deletions cut 2 bases from V and 5 bases from J, with 7 bases between.